A single sample is the source of the 16 T cell receptor beta chains below, sequenced in a study of blood T cell repertoires in COVID-19 (dated by TCRdb to the early 2020s). Library generation was performed with the immunoSEQ multiplex PCR assay. TCRdb mirrors the immuneACCESS table, restricted to in-frame sequences. Some clones are absent from its copies; in checked studies, under half trace to an unresolved V gene, and the reason for the others is unknown. Counted in this sample were approximately 210,000 clones; 80% to 90% of them appeared once. The ten biggest clones cover approximately 8% of the sample. Sequencing was performed on peripheral blood. The origin of the receptors is a woman between 45 and 60 years old with active or convalescent COVID-19.

The rearrangement uses TRBV6-5 and TRBJ1-5, with 8 bases lining up with TRBD1. The CDR3 is 15 amino acids. V lost 8 bases, J lost 0 bases, and 6 bases stayed unmatched. The germline CDR1 and CDR2 sequences are MNHEY and SVGAGI. CDR3 coding DNA: TGTGCCAGCGAAGGGACAGGCTATAGCAATCAGCCCCAGCATTTT. Amino acid sequence: CASEGTGYSNQPQHF.

The V and J genes are TRBV4-1 and TRBJ2-2; no clear D. Deletions cut 1 base from V and 7 bases from J, with 13 bases between. The germline V gene encodes CDR1 MGHRA and CDR2 YSYEKL. The CDR3 spans 15 residues. The CDR3 nucleotides read TGCGCCAGCAGCCAAGGCCCAAAAAGGAGCGGGGAGCTGTTTTTT. Translating it yields CASSQGPKRSGELFF.

The chain employs TRBV11-3 and TRBJ2-7, with a tentative D call TRBD2 (5 bases). The CDR3 has 16 residues. V was pared by 1 base and J by 3 bases, with 16 bases between. CDR1 and CDR2 from the germline V gene are SGHNT and YENEEA. This CDR3 is CASSLGPQRCGYEQYV. The CDR3 coding sequence is TGTGCCAGCAGCTTAGGCCCTCAGCGGTGCGGCTACGAGCAGTACGTC.

The chain recombines TRBV6-5 with TRBJ2-7; TRBD2 matches at 15 bases. Per germline, CDR1 MNHEY and CDR2 SVGAGI. The ends lost 0 bases at V and 5 bases at J; junction bases unmatched: 2. The CDR3 runs to 16 residues. The CDR3 DNA reads as TGTGCCAGCAGTTACTCGTGGACTAGCGGGAGGGACGAGCAGTACTTC. Its translation is CASSYSWTSGRDEQYF.

The chain links TRBV7-2 to TRBJ1-2; D remains unclear. This CDR3 is built from 13 residues. V lost 3 bases, J lost 3 bases, and 8 bases lay in between. In germline, CDR1 is SGHTA, CDR2 FQGNSA. The CDR3 DNA sequence: TGTGCCAGCAGCTTGCAGGTCGACTATGGCTACACCTTC. Translating it yields CASSLQVDYGYTF.

J is TRBJ2-7 and V is TRBV2; D remains unclear. This CDR3 region has 13 residues. Looked up from germline, CDR1 is SNHLY and CDR2 is FYNNEI. V lost 3 bases and J lost 2, with 8 bases in between. DNA for the CDR3: TGTGCCAGCAGTGAGGGCAGAGCCTACGAGCAGTACTTC. Translation: CASSEGRAYEQYF.

This clone was observed a few times. The rearrangement uses TRBV5-1 and TRBJ1-2, with D maybe TRBD1 (5 bases). The CDR3 has 16 residues. V was shortened by 3 bases and J by 1 base, with 16 bases between the two germline ends. From germline, CDR1 is SGHRS and CDR2 YFSETQ. The CDR3 loop is CASSSVGGAGNYGYTF. DNA for the CDR3: TGCGCCAGCAGCTCGGTCGGGGGAGCGGGTAACTATGGCTACACCTTC.

V and J are TRBV19 and TRBJ1-1; D may be TRBD1 (6 bases). With 0 bases removed from V and 4 bases from J, the gap between germline ends came to 9 bases. The CDR3 has 14 amino acids. Germline V lookup: CDR1 LNHDA, CDR2 SQIVND (reference sequence). The CDR3 sequence is CASSIERGGTEAFF. CDR3 sequence (DNA): TGTGCCAGTAGTATAGAAAGGGGGGGCACTGAAGCTTTCTTT.

The V gene is TRBV19, the J gene TRBJ2-7; D perhaps matches TRBD1 (6 bases). The germline V gene has CDR1 LNHDA and CDR2 SQIVND (reference sequence). V shed 4 bases and J shed 1 base, with 8 bases lying between them. This CDR3 contains 13 residues. Here the CDR3 reads CASSTGQSYEQYF. CDR3 DNA: TGTGCCAGTAGTACGGGACAATCCTACGAGCAGTACTTC.

The V and J genes are TRBV7-2 and TRBJ1-6; TRBD1 matches at 7 bases. Germline CDR1 and CDR2: SGHTA and FQGNSA. CDR3 length equals 16 residues. Losses at the gene ends were 5 bases for V and 9 bases for J; bases not matched to a gene: 13. CDR3 nucleotide sequence: TGTGCCAGCAGCCCAATCATTGACAGGGCGTCTTCACCCCTCCACTTT. It yields the protein CASSPIIDRASSPLHF.

The chain employs TRBV11-2 and TRBJ2-5; 10 bases are a match to TRBD1. The germline CDR1 and CDR2 sequences are SGHAT and FQNNGV. The V gene end was trimmed by 4 bases and the J gene end by 4 bases; junction bases not matched to a gene: 6. The CDR3 has 15 residues. CDR3 region: CASSSDRGRRETQYF. The CDR3 nucleotides are TGTGCCAGCAGCTCCGACAGGGGGCGCAGAGAGACCCAGTACTTC.

The chain employs TRBV2 and TRBJ1-3; TRBD1 aligns across 9 bases. V was pared by 6 bases and J by 8 bases, with 8 bases of the junction left unmatched. The CDR3 length is 14 residues. From germline, CDR1 is SNHLY and CDR2 FYNNEI. DNA of the CDR3: TGTGCCAGCAGAGGGGACAGGGTCGGACACACCATATATTTT. Its translation: CASRGDRVGHTIYF.

The chain combines TRBV7-3 with TRBJ1-1; D not resolved. The CDR3 runs 15 residues. Trimming left V 2 bases short and J 3 bases short, with 13 bases between. Germline V lookup: CDR1 SGHTA, CDR2 FQGTGA. CDR3 DNA sequence: TGTGCCAGCAGCTTAGATGCGGGGAGGGACACTGAAGCTTTCTTT. This gives the protein CASSLDAGRDTEAFF.

The chain couples TRBV27 to TRBJ2-3, with D maybe TRBD1 (6 bases). Germline-derived CDR1 and CDR2 are MNHEY and SMNVEV (reference sequence). V lost 5 bases to trimming and J lost 6 bases, with 21 bases between them. The CDR3 has 16 amino acids. The CDR3 here is CASSGGAGWSADTQYF. In DNA, the CDR3 is TGTGCCAGCAGTGGGGGCGCGGGTTGGAGCGCGGATACGCAGTATTTT.

The chain joins TRBV5-1 to TRBJ2-3; 7 bases align to TRBD2. In germline, CDR1 is SGHRS, CDR2 YFSETQ. The CDR3 is 16 amino acids. Trimming took 4 bases from V and 2 from J; bases not matched to a gene: 10. CDR3: CASSPSPAGPTDTQYF. The CDR3 bases are TGCGCCAGCAGCCCCTCCCCAGCGGGGCCCACAGATACGCAGTATTTT.

This clone was observed a few times. The chain employs TRBV6-5 and TRBJ2-7, with D maybe TRBD2 (5 bases). Germline V gives CDR1 MNHEY, CDR2 SVGAGI. The CDR3 covers 15 residues. V was cut by 0 bases and J by 4 bases, with 13 bases left in between. CDR3 DNA: TGTGCCAGCAGTTACTCGACTGAGGGAGCTTACGAGCAGTACTTC. It specifies CASSYSTEGAYEQYF.